The text below deals with one T cell receptor (beta chain). This clonotype was observed a few times. Its cognate antigen has yet to be identified. Base-call qualities are not available, and no considerably larger clone is one nucleotide away. For sequencing, an Illumina NovaSeq 6000 was employed. TCR cDNA was made using 5'RACE template switching, a step that added a universal primer site and unique molecular identifiers. Priming of cDNA synthesis was performed from both the TCR alpha and TCR beta constant segments. Libraries were amplified in two PCR steps, with sample barcodes and sequencing adapters added in the second step. Libraries were sequenced on Illumina HiSeq 2500 (2x100 bp) or NovaSeq (2x150 bp). Under the source paper's analysis protocol: MIGEC handled demultiplexing of reads and collapsing into UMI consensus sequences, while MiXCR performed V(D)J alignment. Clonotypes responding to the vaccine were identified with edgeR on replicate PBMC samples, with the criteria of FDR below 0.01 and a log2 fold change above 5 up to day 15. Bulk clonotypes were assigned CD4 or CD8 identity according to which sequenced CD4 or CD8 repertoire held them at higher abundance. TCRdb trimmed the raw reads at Q25, called clones with MiXCR and kept productive beta chains. Each CDR3 protein appears once, grouped with its most common genes and DNA. TCRdb's processing, not the authors' own work, is the source of the V and J calls. The sample table lists more than 300,000 distinct CDR3 sequences, over 3.5% of them with a count of one. The top ten constitute approximately 19% of the sample.

The meaning of the sample's treatment or condition label: live attenuated yellow fever vaccine strain. At each blood-draw timepoint, two biological replicates of bulk PBMCs were collected. PBMCs were isolated from peripheral blood using a standard Ficoll-Paque protocol. RNA was extracted with TriZol from bulk PBMCs, CD4 and CD8 fractions, and dextramer-positive and dextramer-negative fractions. A distance of 15 bases separates the germline ends of V and J, which lose 3 bases and 1 base respectively. The CDR3 runs 16 amino acids, cysteine and phenylalanine included. Only the CDR3 DNA stays, 48 bases, in frame from base 1. CDR1 and CDR2 are drawn from the germline V gene: SGHDT, YYEEEE. This record belongs to a study of T cells after yellow fever vaccination (dated by TCRdb to the late 2010s). In terms of the full investigation: Libraries from fractions with low cell numbers were prepared with the SMART-Seq v4 Ultra Low Input RNA kit. Blood was collected at multiple timepoints before and after primary and secondary immunization, and bulk PBMC replicates and cell subsets were isolated. The cohort comprised two healthy male donors, one aged 18 to 30 and one aged 30 to 39 years. To track T-cell clones before and after primary and booster YFV17D yellow fever vaccination, bulk TCR alpha and beta repertoires were sequenced longitudinally.

The research as a whole found: Because the study included only two donors, the extent to which the findings can be generalized is limited. After the booster, most clones that had expanded after primary vaccination were detected again (approximately 96% of CD4 and around nine tenths of CD8), suggesting broad maintenance of memory. The secondary T-cell response was weaker than the primary response but faster, peaking on day 5 instead of day 15. Because abundant contaminating clonotypes from the bulk population could be contained in FACS-sorted repertoires, computational filtering was required. A small fraction of clonotypes appeared in both the CD4 and CD8 compartments, likely as a result of convergent recombination.

The chain is made from TRBV5-6 and TRBJ2-3; the D segment might be TRBD1 or TRBD2, since each matches 5 bases. This TCR derives from a young man who received the YFV17D yellow fever vaccine. The sequences come from PBMCs, collected 15 days after the yellow fever booster vaccination. CDR3 sequence: CASSYDMRGGTDTQYF. The DNA sequence reads TGTGCCAGCAGCTACGACATGCGAGGGGGCACAGATACGCAGTATTTT.